This TCR beta chain was identified in a study of T-cell reconstitution after alpha-beta-depleted transplantation in children. Broader study findings: Diversity of TCRbeta at day 60 was high in some patients, arising from surviving recipient T cells and thymic progenitors. About two months after transplant, alpha-beta T cells reportedly came from several hundred expanded graft clones. A year had passed since transplant, and T-cell counts and diversity by then came mostly from newly produced T cells.

CDR1 SGHDT and CDR2 YYEEEE come from the germline V gene. Trimming took off 7 bases at V and 4 bases at J, with 14 bases between the two ends. This CDR3 comprises 13 residues. Preparation of the TCRbeta library used unique molecular identifiers. TCRdb recomputed calls from the PCR reads with MiXCR, one row per CDR3 protein. The sample consists of about 32,000 distinct CDR3 sequences, 6% to 8.5% of them appearing once. The sample holds many counts of this clonotype. Its antigen remains unknown. Here the sequenced sample was peripheral blood, taken 60 days after TCRalphabeta/CD19-depleted stem cell transplant. The receptor was isolated from a child under two years old who had a stem cell transplant for acute myeloid leukemia, so the T cells may come from the graft donor. The chain uses TRBV5-6 and TRBJ2-5; D might be TRBD1 (6 bases). CDR3 protein: CASASQGPETQYF. CDR3 coding DNA: TGTGCCAGCGCTAGTCAGGGGCCAGAGACCCAGTACTTC.